This is a list of T cell receptor beta chains from one sample in a study of blood T cell repertoires in COVID-19. This table comes from immunoSEQ multiplex PCR, and its TCRdb copy is limited to in-frame clones, with some not included. Counted here are 50,000 to 60,000 clones, 85% occurring once; the ten biggest clones make up roughly 12%. The sample comprised peripheral blood. The receptors here all came from a human donor in a cohort sampled during active COVID-19. The CDR3 runs from the conserved cysteine through the conserved F or W. A D gene is named only where the DNA matches it firmly. The size field is filled for only some rows; it gives once, few, many or a size class.

NA TRBJ1-1 TRBV7-9 TRBD1 TGTGCCACTTCTAAAGGGACAGGGGGTATGGAAGCTTTCTTT CATSKGTGGMEAFF
once TRBJ1-2 TRBV19 NA TGTGCCAGTAGGTTGACTAATTACCATGGCTACACCTTC CASRLTNYHGYTF
NA TRBJ2-1 TRBV5-1 NA TGCGCCAGCAGCCTTGAGGGGGTCATAACGGATGAGCAGTTCTTC CASSLEGVITDEQFF
NA TRBJ2-7 TRBV20-1 NA TGCAGTGCTAGCGGCGGTTACGAGCAGTACTTC CSASGGYEQYF
NA TRBJ1-1 TRBV29-1 NA TGCAGCGTTGCCCAGGGGACCTCGTACACTGAAGCTTTCTTT CSVAQGTSYTEAFF
NA TRBJ2-1 TRBV7-3 NA TGTGCCAGCAGCTTAGAACCAACTAGTCCCCTCTCCTACAATGAGCAGTTCTTC CASSLEPTSPLSYNEQFF
NA TRBJ2-5 TRBV5-4 NA TGTGCCAGCCGGCCTGAACTAAACCGGGAGATCGAGACCCAGTACTTC CASRPELNREIETQYF
few TRBJ1-5 TRBV5-5 TRBD1 TGTGCCAGCAGCTTGTCAACAGGGGGCAAGGGGCAGCCCCAGCATTTT CASSLSTGGKGQPQHF
NA TRBJ1-4 TRBV28 NA TGTGCCAGCAGCCCTGCCCCAGGGAATCCTAATGAAAAACTGTTTTTT CASSPAPGNPNEKLFF
NA TRBJ1-1 TRBV5-1 TRBD1 TGCGCCAGCAGCTTAACAGGGGGCCTATTTGGAGCTTTCTTT CASSLTGGLFGAFF
NA TRBJ1-1 TRBV14 NA TGTGCCAGCAGCCAATATATGGGGGGTTACACTGAAGCTTTCTTT CASSQYMGGYTEAFF
NA TRBJ2-4 TRBV6-2/TRBV6-3 NA TGTGCCAGCAGTTACTCGCCCAGGAGGATGGCCAAAAACATTCAGTACTTC CASSYSPRRMAKNIQYF
NA TRBJ1-6 TRBV19 NA TGTGCCAGTACGAGGATCACGGACAGTTCACCCCTCCACTTT CASTRITDSSPLHF
once TRBJ2-7 TRBV11-2 NA TGTGCCAGCAGAAAAGCGACACTTTCGGAGGTGGAGTACTTC CASRKATLSEVEYF
NA TRBJ2-4 TRBV5-1 TRBD1 TGCGCCAGCAGCCTCCGGACAGGGGCAGCCAAAAACATTCAGTACTTC CASSLRTGAAKNIQYF
NA TRBJ2-5 TRBV7-3 NA TGTGCCAGCAGCTCCCAACGGGGGACCCAGTACTTC CASSSQRGTQYF
NA TRBJ2-5 TRBV13 NA TGTGCCAGCAGCTTAGCCGCCGGTCAAGAGACCCAGTACTTC CASSLAAGQETQYF
NA TRBJ2-3 TRBV5-4 NA TGTGCCAGCAGCTCAGGACAGACGACTAGCACAGATACGCAGTATTTT CASSSGQTTSTDTQYF
NA TRBJ2-1 TRBV5-1 NA TGCGCCAGCAGCTTGATAATAGCGTCCAACAATGAGCAGTTCTTC CASSLIIASNNEQFF
NA TRBJ2-7 TRBV4-3 NA TGCGCCAGCAGCCAAGTCCACACAAGCGAGCAGTACTTC CASSQVHTSEQYF
NA TRBJ2-1 TRBV29-1 TRBD2 TGCAGCGTTGAAAAGGGCCCGCTAGCGGGGTACAATGAGCAGTTCTTC CSVEKGPLAGYNEQFF
NA TRBJ2-1 TRBV18 NA TGTGCCAGCTCACCAACCCGGGACACCTACAATGAGCAGTTCTTC CASSPTRDTYNEQFF
NA TRBJ2-5 TRBV6-6 TRBD2 TGTGCCAGCAGTCGAGGGACTAGCCCCTCCCAAGAGACCCAGTACTTC CASSRGTSPSQETQYF
NA TRBJ1-5 TRBV4-2 TRBD1 TGTGCCAGCAGCCGGGACAGGAGTAGCAATCAGCCCCAGCATTTT CASSRDRSSNQPQHF
once TRBJ2-4 TRBV4-2 NA TGTGCCAGCAGCCAAGATGCGGAGAAAAGGTTTCAGTACTTC CASSQDAEKRFQYF
once TRBJ2-7 TRBV5-4 TRBD1 TGTGCCAGCAGCTCCCGGACAGGGCCCCTCCTGGAGCAGTACTTC CASSSRTGPLLEQYF
NA TRBJ2-7 TRBV10-1 TRBD1 TGCGCCAGCAGTGGACAGGGGGCAGGTCACTCCTACGAGCAGTACTTC CASSGQGAGHSYEQYF
NA TRBJ1-3 TRBV29-1 NA TGCAGCGTTGAACGACAGGATGGAAACACCATATATTTT CSVERQDGNTIYF
NA TRBJ2-1 TRBV28 TRBD2 TGTGCCAGCAGTCAATTAGCGGGAGCGAGGTACAATGAGCAGTTCTTC CASSQLAGARYNEQFF
NA TRBJ2-7 TRBV29-1 TRBD2 TGCAGCGTTGAAGGGGGCAGCGGGAGCTACGAGCAGTACTTC CSVEGGSGSYEQYF
NA TRBJ2-5 TRBV7-2 NA TGTGCCAGCAGCCCTCTAGGGGCGGGAACCCTAGAGACCCAGTACTTC CASSPLGAGTLETQYF
NA TRBJ2-3 TRBV5-6 TRBD2 TGTGCCAGCAGCTTGGTCCTAGCGGGAGAAGATACGCAGTATTTT CASSLVLAGEDTQYF
NA TRBJ2-1 TRBV7-9 NA TGTGCCAGCAGCAGGCCAGGGGTCGATAGTGAGCAGTTCTTC CASSRPGVDSEQFF
few TRBJ2-7 TRBV28 NA TGTGCCAGCAGTTTTAACTTCCTCTCTAGCGAGCAGTACTTC CASSFNFLSSEQYF
NA TRBJ1-2 TRBV28 TRBD1 TGTGCCAGCAGATCAGGGGGAATAGCTTATGGCTACACCTTC CASRSGGIAYGYTF
NA TRBJ1-4 TRBV2 NA TGTGCCAGCAATGGGCAGCCTAATGAAAAACTGTTTTTT CASNGQPNEKLFF
NA TRBJ2-6 TRBV7-6 NA TGTGCCAGCAGCTTACTCCCTAGCACTGGGGCCAACGTCCTGACTTTC CASSLLPSTGANVLTF
NA TRBJ1-2 TRBV3-1/TRBV3-2 NA TGTGCCAGCACCGTTACATCAGGGGTCCGTGGCTACACCTTC CASTVTSGVRGYTF
NA TRBJ2-7 TRBV18 TRBD2 TGTGCCAGCTCACCCCCCTCGGGGCTAGCGGGATACGAGCAGTACTTC CASSPPSGLAGYEQYF
NA TRBJ1-4 TRBV12-3/TRBV12-4 TRBD1 TGTGCCACCTCACAGGGGGTTAATGAAAAACTGTTTTTT CATSQGVNEKLFF
NA TRBJ2-2 TRBV7-2 TRBD2 TGTGCCAGCAGCTTTAGGACTAGCGGAAACACCGGGGAGCTGTTTTTT CASSFRTSGNTGELFF
NA TRBJ2-5 TRBV10-3 NA TGTGCCATCAGTGAGTCGGGGGCCCTGAGGGAGACCCAGTACTTC CAISESGALRETQYF
NA TRBJ2-7 TRBV10-3 NA TGTGCCATCAGTGAACACGGGGACACCCCCTACGAGCAGTACTTC CAISEHGDTPYEQYF
NA TRBJ2-7 TRBV5-1 TRBD2 TGCGCCAGCAGCCAAATCGGGACTAGCTCCTACGAGCAGTACTTC CASSQIGTSSYEQYF
NA TRBJ2-1 TRBV20-1 TRBD2 TGCAGTGCTGTCGGGGGGACGAGGCAGTTCTTC CSAVGGTRQFF
NA TRBJ1-2 TRBV5-1 NA TGCGCCAGCAGCTTGGAGAGCCCTAACTATGGCTACACCTTC CASSLESPNYGYTF
NA TRBJ1-3 TRBV7-9 TRBD1 TGTGCCAGCAGCTTATCACCGGGACAGGCTGCGAACACCATATATTTT CASSLSPGQAANTIYF
NA TRBJ2-5 TRBV29-1 NA TGCAGCGTTGTTAGAAGGGGAGAGACCCAGTACTTC CSVVRRGETQYF
few TRBJ2-1 TRBV4-2 NA TGTGCCAGCAGCCAAGATGGGCCGGGTCTAGCGCCTGGGAATGAGCAGTTCTTC CASSQDGPGLAPGNEQFF
NA TRBJ2-7 TRBV7-9 TRBD1 TGTGCCAGCAGCTTACAGACAGGGAAGCTTCGCTACGAGCAGTACTTC CASSLQTGKLRYEQYF
NA TRBJ2-5 TRBV9 NA TGTGCCAGCAGCGCCTCCGGGACACCCAAAGAGACCCAGTACTTC CASSASGTPKETQYF
NA TRBJ1-3 TRBV4-2 NA TGTGCCAGCAGCCAAATTAGCCGGGAATCCGGAAACACCATATATTTT CASSQISRESGNTIYF
NA TRBJ2-6 TRBV2 TRBD2 TGTGCCAGCAAGGTCGGGACTAGTTCCTCTGGGGCCAACGTCCTGACTTTC CASKVGTSSSGANVLTF